The 21 T cell receptor beta chains below come from one sample, sequenced in a study of post-analysis software for immune sequencing data. Tagging with unique molecular identifiers was a feature of the TCR beta cDNA libraries. A single record per CDR3 protein comes from TCRdb applying MiXCR to the PCR reads. The sample includes around 500,000 distinct CDR3 sequences, roughly 34% seen only once; the top ten take 4.5% to 7.5%. For these TCRs, the target antigens are not known. Findings and limits, study-wide: Five or six TRBV segments, TRBV5-6, TRBV5-1 and TRBV20-1 among them, were found more frequent in patients than controls.

Sequences were obtained from blood. Receptor source: a girl aged 2-17 years with multiple sclerosis.

V and J are TRBV5-1 and TRBJ2-1, with D possibly matching TRBD1 (5 bases). The CDR3 covers 14 residues. The V end was cut by 6 bases, the J end by 7 bases, with 17 bases between. Germline CDR1 and CDR2: SGHRS and YFSETQ. The CDR3: CASNIGQTRNEQFF. CDR3 sequence (DNA): TGCGCCAGCAATATTGGACAAACGAGGAATGAGCAGTTCTTC.

This chain links TRBV3-1 with TRBJ2-1; 7 bases are a match to TRBD1. V trimming: 1 base; J trimming: 7 bases; junction bases outside the gene matches: 1. This CDR3 is 13 amino acids long. Per germline, CDR1 LGHDT and CDR2 YNNKEL (reference sequence). CDR3 in DNA: TGTGCCAGCAGCCAAGGACAGGGAAATGAGCAGTTCTTC. It specifies CASSQGQGNEQFF.

The genes are TRBV20-1 and TRBJ2-1; D remains unclear. The CDR3 contains 14 residues. V gave up 6 bases and J gave up 0 bases, with 12 bases separating them. Germline CDR1 reads DFQATT; CDR2 reads SNEGSKA (reference sequence). The CDR3 DNA reads TGCAGTGCCGAAGGCCCGAGCTCCTACAATGAGCAGTTCTTC. Amino acids: CSAEGPSSYNEQFF.

The chain carries TRBV12-5 and TRBJ2-7; a possible D gene is TRBD2 (5 bases). The germline V gene has CDR1 LGHNT and CDR2 FRNRAP. This CDR3 comprises 13 residues. Deletions cut 7 bases from V and 10 bases from J, with 20 bases between. CDR3 region: CASAPTAKEAQYF. The CDR3 coding sequence is TGTGCTAGTGCCCCAACAGCGAAGGAGGCCCAGTACTTC. Full variable domain (missing parts from reference TRBV12-5 and TRBJ2-7): DARVTQTPRHKVTEMGQEVTMRCQPILGHNTVFWYRQTMMQGLELLAYFRNRAPLDDSGMPKDRFSAEMPDATLATLKIQPSEPRDSAVYFCASAPTAKEAQYFGPGTRLTVT.

V is TRBV20-1 and J is TRBJ2-1; 11 bases line up with TRBD2. This CDR3 region has 15 residues. CDR1 and CDR2 from the germline V gene are DFQATT and SNEGSKA (reference sequence). The J segment lost 8 bases and the V segment lost 5 bases, leaving 11 bases of the junction unmatched. CDR3 residues: CSALPGSSGGDEQFF. In DNA form, the CDR3 reads TGCAGTGCTCTCCCCGGTAGTAGCGGGGGGGATGAGCAGTTCTTC.

V and J are TRBV27 and TRBJ2-5; 11 bases fit TRBD2. V lost 5 bases to trimming and J lost 2 bases; unmatched junction nucleotides: 7. There are 16 residues in the CDR3. Looked up from germline, CDR1 is MNHEY and CDR2 is SMNVEV (reference sequence). CDR3 DNA sequence: TGTGCCAGCAGTCCAAGACTAGCGGGGAAACAAGAGACCCAGTACTTC. Translating gives CASSPRLAGKQETQYF.

This clonotype was counted only a few times. This rearrangement joins TRBV20-1 to TRBJ2-3; D is perhaps TRBD1 or TRBD2 (5 bases each). Germline V gene sequence: CDR1 DFQATT, CDR2 SNEGSKA (reference sequence). Trimming took 6 bases from V and 5 from J, leaving 18 bases between them. There are 14 residues in the CDR3. This CDR3 is CSAYGTQAGDTQYF. As DNA, the CDR3 is TGCAGTGCGTATGGGACCCAGGCGGGAGATACGCAGTATTTT.

This chain links TRBV3-1 with TRBJ2-7, with 10 bases matching TRBD2. The better agreement between TRBJ2-5 and the DNA end casts doubt on the J call. This CDR3 contains 17 residues. Per germline, CDR1 LGHDT and CDR2 YNNKEL (reference sequence). This CDR3 reads CASSQGGSSGGTETQYF. The CDR3 DNA is TGTGCCAGCAGCCAAGGCGGTAGTAGCGGGGGGACGGAGACCCAGTACTTC.

The V gene is TRBV7-2, the J gene TRBJ1-4; 8 bases fit TRBD1. V trimming: 1 base; J trimming: 6 bases; junction bases outside the gene matches: 7. Germline V gene sequence: CDR1 SGHTA, CDR2 FQGNSA. This CDR3 region has 16 residues. The CDR3 DNA sequence: TGTGCCAGCAGCTTAGGGTACAGGGGGATTTATGAAAAACTGTTTTTT. Amino acid sequence: CASSLGYRGIYEKLFF.

The rearrangement links TRBV3-1 to TRBJ2-4, with D possibly matching TRBD1 (6 bases). CDR1 and CDR2 from the germline V gene are LGHDT and YNNKEL (reference sequence). The CDR3 totals 16 residues. V lost 4 bases to trimming and J lost 1 base, with 14 bases between them. The CDR3 nucleotides read TGTGCCAGCAGCCCGGACAGTTTACACGCCAAAAACATTCAGTACTTC. Translating it yields CASSPDSLHAKNIQYF.

This chain uses TRBV2 with TRBJ2-5; D gene uncertain. The CDR3 is 13 amino acids. Trimming shortened V by 8 bases and J by 0 bases, and 10 bases separated the two germline ends. Looked up from germline, CDR1 is SNHLY and CDR2 is FYNNEI. The CDR3: CASSGPNQETQYF. In DNA form, the CDR3 reads TGTGCCAGCTCGGGTCCAAACCAAGAGACCCAGTACTTC.

In this sample, this clonotype turned up once. This sequence joins TRBV9 and TRBJ2-5; D not certain. The J call could be wrong; TRBJ2-7 is a better fit for the DNA end. Germline V gene sequence: CDR1 SGDLS, CDR2 YYNGEE. The CDR3 covers 13 residues. The CDR3 loop reads CASSVADGYEQYF. The CDR3 DNA follows: TGTGCCAGCAGCGTAGCGGACGGCTACGAGCAGTACTTC.

The chain has TRBV10-3 and TRBJ2-7; 7 bases align to TRBD1. The CDR3 contains 15 residues. Losses at the gene ends were 0 bases for V and 7 bases for J; bases not matched to a gene: 9. Germline V CDR1 and CDR2: ENHRY, SYGVKD. The CDR3, as DNA: TGTGCCATCAGTGAGTCCGTGACAGGGTCGGAAGAGCAGTACTTC. Translating gives CAISESVTGSEEQYF.

This clonotype was counted a single time. The chain joins TRBV25-1 to TRBJ1-2; D uncertain. Germline CDR1 MGHDK, CDR2 SYGVNS. The CDR3 covers 12 residues. V dropped 1 base and J dropped 4 bases, with 4 bases sitting between them. The CDR3 DNA sequence: TGTGCCAGCAGTGAATTCGCCTATGGCTACACCTTC. Translation: CASSEFAYGYTF.

This chain joins TRBV9 and TRBJ2-1, with 9 positions matching TRBD2. The V gene end was trimmed by 8 bases and the J gene end by 4 bases; junction bases not matched to a gene: 4. This CDR3 spans 13 amino acids. Germline lookup yields CDR1 SGDLS and CDR2 YYNGEE. Written as DNA, the CDR3 is TGTGCCAGGACTAGCGGTCCATACAATGAGCAGTTCTTC. It specifies CARTSGPYNEQFF.

The DNA of the CDR3 is TGTGCCAGCAGACGACAGGAAGACGAGCAGTACTTC. Its protein is CASRRQEDEQYF. The V gene is TRBV6-6, the J gene TRBJ2-4; D may be TRBD1 (6 bases). The better agreement between TRBJ2-7 and the DNA end casts doubt on the J call. Germline V gene data show CDR1 as MNHNY and CDR2 as SVGAGI (reference sequence). CDR3 size: 12 residues.

There are a few counts of this clonotype. This chain links TRBV28 with TRBJ1-2; no reliable D call. Trimming pared 7 bases from V and 4 bases from J, leaving 13 bases between. Germline values: CDR1 MDHEN, CDR2 SYDVKM. CDR3 length: 13 residues. CDR3 in amino acids: CASTNRAPYGYTF. The CDR3 bases are TGTGCCAGCACCAACCGGGCCCCCTATGGCTACACCTTC.

V usage is TRBV20-1 and J usage is TRBJ2-7, with D tentatively TRBD1 or TRBD2 (5 bases each). The end of the DNA fits TRBJ2-5 better, so the J call may be wrong. The CDR3 is 12 amino acids. Germline lookup yields CDR1 DFQATT and CDR2 SNEGSKA (reference sequence). This CDR3 is CSALPRDETQYF. Written as DNA, the CDR3 is TGCAGTGCCCTTCCCAGGGACGAGACCCAGTACTTC.

V gene TRBV20-1 combines with J gene TRBJ2-1; D may be TRBD1 (6 bases). The germline gives CDR1 DFQATT, CDR2 SNEGSKA (reference sequence). Trimming removed 6 bases from V and 2 bases from J, with 14 bases in between. The CDR3 is made up of 14 amino acids. CDR3 protein: CSAEIRTAYNEQFF. CDR3 nucleotide sequence: TGCAGTGCCGAAATTAGGACAGCCTACAATGAGCAGTTCTTC.

This clonotype was observed a few times. This chain uses TRBV25-1 with TRBJ1-2; the D is unclear. The V end was cut by 9 bases, the J end by 7 bases, with 21 bases between. This CDR3 spans 14 amino acids. Germline loops: CDR1 MGHDK, CDR2 SYGVNS. DNA of the CDR3: TGTGCCAGTAGTCGGACCTCCCCGGGAAGTGGCTACACCTTC. This translates into CASSRTSPGSGYTF.

This clonotype was found a few times. This sequence joins TRBV7-8 and TRBJ2-5; D gene uncertain. The CDR3 covers 13 residues. V lost 1 base and J lost 7, with 10 bases in between. CDR1 is SGHVS, CDR2 FQNEAQ, per germline. The CDR3 DNA reads TGTGCCAGCAGCTTAGTGGTCGAAGGGACCCAGTACTTC. It translates to CASSLVVEGTQYF.